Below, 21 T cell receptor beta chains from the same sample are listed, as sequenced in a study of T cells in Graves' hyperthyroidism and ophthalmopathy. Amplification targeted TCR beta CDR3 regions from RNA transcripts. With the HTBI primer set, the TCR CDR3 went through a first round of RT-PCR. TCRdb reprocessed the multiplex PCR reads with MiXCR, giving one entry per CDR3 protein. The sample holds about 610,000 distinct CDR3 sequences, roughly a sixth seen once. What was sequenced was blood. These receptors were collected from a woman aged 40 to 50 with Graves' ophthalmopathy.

The CDR3 protein is CASSPGLAGVFNEQFF. As DNA, the CDR3 is TGTGCCAGCAGCCCGGGACTAGCGGGAGTTTTCAATGAGCAGTTCTTC. The chain carries TRBV9 and TRBJ2-1; 14 nucleotides line up with TRBD2. Germline V gives CDR1 SGDLS, CDR2 YYNGEE. The ends lost 4 bases at V and 6 bases at J; junction bases unmatched: 6. The CDR3 extends over 16 amino acids.

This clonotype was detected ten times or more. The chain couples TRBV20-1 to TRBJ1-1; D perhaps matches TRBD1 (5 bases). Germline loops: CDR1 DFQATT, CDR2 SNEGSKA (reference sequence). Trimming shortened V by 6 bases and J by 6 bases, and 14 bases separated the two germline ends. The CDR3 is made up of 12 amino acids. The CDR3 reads CSAPRQGPEAFF. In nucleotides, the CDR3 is TGCAGTGCCCCCCGGCAGGGCCCTGAAGCTTTCTTT.

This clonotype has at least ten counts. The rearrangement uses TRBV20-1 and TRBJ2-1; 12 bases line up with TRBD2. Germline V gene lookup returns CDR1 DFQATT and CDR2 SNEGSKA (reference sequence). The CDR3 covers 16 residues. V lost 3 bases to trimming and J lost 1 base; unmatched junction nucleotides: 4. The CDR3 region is CSASRLAGASYNEQFF. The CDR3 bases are TGCAGTGCTAGTCGACTAGCGGGAGCATCCTACAATGAGCAGTTCTTC.

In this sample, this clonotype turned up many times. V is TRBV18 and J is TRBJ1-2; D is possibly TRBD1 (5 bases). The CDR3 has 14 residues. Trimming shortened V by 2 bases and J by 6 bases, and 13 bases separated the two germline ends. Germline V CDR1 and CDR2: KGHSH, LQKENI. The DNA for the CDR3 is TGTGCCAGCTCACCAGGACAAGGGGTTCATGGCTACACCTTC. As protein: CASSPGQGVHGYTF. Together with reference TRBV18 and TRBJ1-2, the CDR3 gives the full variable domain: NAGVMQNPRHLVRRRGQEARLRCSPMKGHSHVYWYRQLPEEGLKFMVYLQKENIIDESGMPKERFSAEFPKEGPSILRIQQVVRGDSAAYFCASSPGQGVHGYTFGSGTRLTVV.

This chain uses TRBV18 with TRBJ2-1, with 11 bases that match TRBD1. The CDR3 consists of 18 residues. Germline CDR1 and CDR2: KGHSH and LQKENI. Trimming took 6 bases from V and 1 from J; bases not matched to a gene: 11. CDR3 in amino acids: CASSPPGQGVLSYNEQFF. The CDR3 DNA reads TGTGCCAGCTCGCCCCCGGGACAGGGGGTGTTATCCTACAATGAGCAGTTCTTC.

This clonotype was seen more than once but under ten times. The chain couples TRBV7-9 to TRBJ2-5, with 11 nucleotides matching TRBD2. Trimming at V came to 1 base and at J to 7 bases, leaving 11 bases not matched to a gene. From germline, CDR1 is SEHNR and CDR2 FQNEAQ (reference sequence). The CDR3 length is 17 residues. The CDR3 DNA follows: TGTGCCAGCAGCTTAGTTGCTAGCGGGAGGCCAGGCGCGACCCAGTACTTC. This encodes CASSLVASGRPGATQYF.

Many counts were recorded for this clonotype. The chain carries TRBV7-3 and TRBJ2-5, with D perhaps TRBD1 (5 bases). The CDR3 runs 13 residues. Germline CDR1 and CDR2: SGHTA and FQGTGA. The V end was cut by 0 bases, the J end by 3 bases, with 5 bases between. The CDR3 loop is CASSLTREETQYF. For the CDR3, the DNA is TGTGCCAGCAGCTTAACCAGGGAAGAGACCCAGTACTTC.

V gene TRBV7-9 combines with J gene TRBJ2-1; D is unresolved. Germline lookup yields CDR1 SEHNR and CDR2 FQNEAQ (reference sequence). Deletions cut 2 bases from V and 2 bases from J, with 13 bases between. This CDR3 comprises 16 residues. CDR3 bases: TGTGCCAGCAGCTTATATCCGCTTAGTCCCTACAATGAGCAGTTCTTC. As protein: CASSLYPLSPYNEQFF.

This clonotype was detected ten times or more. The CDR3 DNA follows: TGTGCCAGCACCGACAACTACGAGCAGTACTTC. It codes for CASTDNYEQYF. The rearrangement joins TRBV6-2 or TRBV6-3 to TRBJ2-7; D gene unclear. V lost 7 bases and J lost 3, with 7 bases in between. The CDR3 has 11 residues. Germline V CDR1 and CDR2: MNHEY, SVGEGT.

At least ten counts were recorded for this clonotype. CDR3 in amino acids: CASSLERNTEAFF. For the CDR3, the DNA is TGTGCCAGCAGCTTGGAACGGAACACTGAAGCTTTCTTT. V gene TRBV12-3 or TRBV12-4 combines with J gene TRBJ1-1; D is uncertain. V lost 6 bases to trimming and J lost 1 base, with 9 bases between them. This CDR3 region has 13 residues.

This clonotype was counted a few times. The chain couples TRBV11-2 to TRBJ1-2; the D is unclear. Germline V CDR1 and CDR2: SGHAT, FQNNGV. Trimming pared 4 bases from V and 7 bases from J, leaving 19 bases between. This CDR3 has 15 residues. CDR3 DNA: TGTGCCAGCAGCTCCCTTCCTGCCAGGAGGGTTGGCTACACCTTC. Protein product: CASSSLPARRVGYTF.

In DNA, the CDR3 is TGCGCCAGCAGCTTGGAGGGCAGTAAAGAGACCCAGTACTTC. Translated: CASSLEGSKETQYF. The V and J genes are TRBV5-1 and TRBJ2-5; D not resolved. This CDR3 region has 14 residues. Germline CDR1 SGHRS, CDR2 YFSETQ. Trimming cost V 0 bases and J 3 bases, with 9 bases left between them.

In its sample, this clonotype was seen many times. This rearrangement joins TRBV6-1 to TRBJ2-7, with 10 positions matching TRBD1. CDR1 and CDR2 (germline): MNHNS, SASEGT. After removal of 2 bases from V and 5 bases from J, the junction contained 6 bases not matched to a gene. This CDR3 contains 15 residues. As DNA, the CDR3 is TGTGCCAGCAGTGAACCGGGACAGGGGCGCAACGAGCAGTACTTC. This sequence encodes CASSEPGQGRNEQYF.

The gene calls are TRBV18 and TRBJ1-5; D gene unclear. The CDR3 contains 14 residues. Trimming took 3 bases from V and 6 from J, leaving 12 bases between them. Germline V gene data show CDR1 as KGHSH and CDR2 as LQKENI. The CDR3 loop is CASSPGRAGQPQHF. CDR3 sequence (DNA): TGTGCCAGCTCACCGGGGAGGGCGGGTCAGCCCCAGCATTTT.

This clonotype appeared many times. CDR3 residues: CASSPGGRPFF. CDR3 bases: TGTGCCAGCAGTCCGGGAGGCCGTCCTTTCTTT. This rearrangement joins TRBV2 to TRBJ1-1; no clear D gene. Per germline, CDR1 SNHLY and CDR2 FYNNEI. Trimming shortened V by 5 bases and J by 12 bases, and 13 bases separated the two germline ends. The CDR3 length is 11 residues.

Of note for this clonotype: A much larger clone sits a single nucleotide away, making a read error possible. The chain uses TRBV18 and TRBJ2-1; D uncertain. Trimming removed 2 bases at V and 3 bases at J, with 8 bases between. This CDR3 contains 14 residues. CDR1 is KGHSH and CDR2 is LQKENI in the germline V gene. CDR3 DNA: TGTGCCAGCTCACCAGGGAAACACTACAATGAGCAGTTCTTC. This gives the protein CASSPGKHYNEQFF. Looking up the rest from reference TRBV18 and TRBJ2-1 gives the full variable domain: NAGVMQNPRHLVRRRGQEARLRCSPMKGHSHVYWYRQLPEEGLKFMVYLQKENIIDESGMPKERFSAEFPKEGPSILRIQQVVRGDSAAYFCASSPGKHYNEQFFGPGTRLTVL.

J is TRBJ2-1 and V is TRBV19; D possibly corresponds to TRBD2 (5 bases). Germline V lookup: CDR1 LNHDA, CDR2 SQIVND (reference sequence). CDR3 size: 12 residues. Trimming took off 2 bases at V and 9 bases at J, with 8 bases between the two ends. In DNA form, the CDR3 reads TGTGCCAGTAGTATAAGCGGTAGTGAGCAGTTCTTC. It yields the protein CASSISGSEQFF.

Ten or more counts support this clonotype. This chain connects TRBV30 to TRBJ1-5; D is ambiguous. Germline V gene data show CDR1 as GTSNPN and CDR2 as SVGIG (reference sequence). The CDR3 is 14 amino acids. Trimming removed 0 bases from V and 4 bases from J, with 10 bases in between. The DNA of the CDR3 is TGTGCCTGGAGTGTAAAACAGAAAAATCAGCCCCAGCATTTT. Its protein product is CAWSVKQKNQPQHF.

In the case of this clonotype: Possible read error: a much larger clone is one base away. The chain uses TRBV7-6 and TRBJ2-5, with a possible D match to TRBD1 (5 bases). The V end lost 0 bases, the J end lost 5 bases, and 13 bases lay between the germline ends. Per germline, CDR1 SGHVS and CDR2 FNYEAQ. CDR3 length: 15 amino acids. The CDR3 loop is CASSLATGSGETQYF. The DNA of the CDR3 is TGTGCCAGCAGCTTAGCCACGGGCTCAGGGGAGACCCAGTACTTC.

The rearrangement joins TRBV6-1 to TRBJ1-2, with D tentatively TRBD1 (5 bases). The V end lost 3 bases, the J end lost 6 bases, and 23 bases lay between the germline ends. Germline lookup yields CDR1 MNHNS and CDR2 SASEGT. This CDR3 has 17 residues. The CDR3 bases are TGTGCCAGCAGTGATCCGGGACCGCCCCTCAACGCTAATGGCTACACCTTC. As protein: CASSDPGPPLNANGYTF.

The CDR3 loop reads CASSLQPSDRGVGQLFF. The CDR3 DNA reads as TGTGCCAGCAGCCTCCAACCCTCGGACAGGGGGGTTGGTCAACTGTTTTTT. The chain carries TRBV7-9 and TRBJ1-4, with 10 nucleotides matching TRBD1. Germline CDR1 SEHNR, CDR2 FQNEAQ (reference sequence). CDR3 length: 17 residues. V lost 5 bases to trimming and J lost 12 bases; unmatched junction nucleotides: 18.